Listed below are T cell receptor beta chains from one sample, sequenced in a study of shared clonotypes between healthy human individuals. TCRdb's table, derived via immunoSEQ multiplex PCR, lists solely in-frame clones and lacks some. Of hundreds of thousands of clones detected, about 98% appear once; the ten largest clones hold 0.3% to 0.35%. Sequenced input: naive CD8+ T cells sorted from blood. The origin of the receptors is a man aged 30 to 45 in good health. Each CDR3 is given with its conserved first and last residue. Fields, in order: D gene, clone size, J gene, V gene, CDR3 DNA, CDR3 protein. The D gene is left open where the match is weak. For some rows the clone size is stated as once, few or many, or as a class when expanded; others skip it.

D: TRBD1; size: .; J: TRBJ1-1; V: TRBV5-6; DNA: TGTGCCAGCAGCTTACAGGGGCCTGGGGACACTGAAGCTTTCTTT; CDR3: CASSLQGPGDTEAFF
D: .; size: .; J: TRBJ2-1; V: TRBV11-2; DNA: TGTGCCAGCAGCTTAGTGCGGGGGCATATAGTTTACAATGAGCAGTTCTTC; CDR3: CASSLVRGHIVYNEQFF
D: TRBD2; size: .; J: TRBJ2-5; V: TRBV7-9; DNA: TGTGCCAGCACCTTCTTGTTCTCGACTAGCCTTATGACACAAGAGACCCAGTACTTC; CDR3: CASTFLFSTSLMTQETQYF
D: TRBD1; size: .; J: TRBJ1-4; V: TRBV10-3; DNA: TGTGCCATCAGTGGTGACAGGGGGAATACTAATGAAAAACTGTTTTTT; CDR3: CAISGDRGNTNEKLFF
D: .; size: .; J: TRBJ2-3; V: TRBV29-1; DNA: TGCAGCGTTGATCATCCCGACCTAGGCACAGATACGCAGTATTTT; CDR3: CSVDHPDLGTDTQYF
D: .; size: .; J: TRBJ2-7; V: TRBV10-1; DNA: TGCGCCAGCAGTGACACAGGAGACTACGAGCAGTACTTC; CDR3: CASSDTGDYEQYF
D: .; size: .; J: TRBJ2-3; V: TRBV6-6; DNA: TGTGCCAGCAGTTACGGACTCCCCGTCAGTCCAGATACGCAGTATTTT; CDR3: CASSYGLPVSPDTQYF
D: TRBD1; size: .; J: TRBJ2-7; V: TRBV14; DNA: TGTGCCAGCAGCCATGGCAGGACAGGGGCCTACGAGCAGTACTTC; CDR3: CASSHGRTGAYEQYF
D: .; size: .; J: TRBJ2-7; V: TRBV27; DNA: TGTGCCAGCAGTTTGGTGAAGGGGACCTACGAGCAGTACTTC; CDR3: CASSLVKGTYEQYF
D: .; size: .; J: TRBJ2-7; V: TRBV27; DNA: TGTGCCAGCAGTGAACATGGCCTTTTCTCTCCCTCCTACGAGCAGTACTTC; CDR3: CASSEHGLFSPSYEQYF
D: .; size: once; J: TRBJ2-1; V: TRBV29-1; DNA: TGCAGCGTCCAACCGGGACCCCAGGGTGAGCAGTTCTTC; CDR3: CSVQPGPQGEQFF
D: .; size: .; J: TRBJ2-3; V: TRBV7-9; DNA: TGTGCCAGCAGCTTGCCCCCTTTGTCAGGCGGGGCCTTT; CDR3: CASSLPPLSGGAF
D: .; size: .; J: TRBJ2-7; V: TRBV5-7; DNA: TGTGCCAGCAGCTTTAGGTCAAGGAGCTCCTACGAGCAGTACTTC; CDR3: CASSFRSRSSYEQYF
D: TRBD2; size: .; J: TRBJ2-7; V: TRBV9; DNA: TGTGCCAGCAGCGTAGCGGGGACTAGCCGATTTAGCTCCTACGAGCAGTACTTC; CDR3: CASSVAGTSRFSSYEQYF
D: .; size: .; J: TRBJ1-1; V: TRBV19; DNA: TGTGCCAGTACCAATATAGGTCTCAGAGCACTATTGAACACTGAAGCTTTCTTT; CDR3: CASTNIGLRALLNTEAFF
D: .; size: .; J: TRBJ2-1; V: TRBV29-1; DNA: TGCAGCGTTGAGGTGGGGCAGGGCTATTACAATGAGCAGTTCTTC; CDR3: CSVEVGQGYYNEQFF
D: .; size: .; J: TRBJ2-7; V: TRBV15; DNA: TGTGCCACCTCTCATACGGACGGTGACTACGAGCAGTACTTC; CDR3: CATSHTDGDYEQYF
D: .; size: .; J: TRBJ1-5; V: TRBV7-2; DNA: TGTGCCAGCAGCTTATACTCTCTACAGGGCAATCAGCCCCAGCATTTT; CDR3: CASSLYSLQGNQPQHF
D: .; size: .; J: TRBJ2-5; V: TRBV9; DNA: TGTGCCAGCAGCGTAGGAGATCGGGCTTTCCACCAAGAGACCCAGTACTTC; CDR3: CASSVGDRAFHQETQYF
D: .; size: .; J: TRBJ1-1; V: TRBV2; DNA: TGTGCCAGCCCGCGGGAGACTGAAGCTTTCTTT; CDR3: CASPRETEAFF
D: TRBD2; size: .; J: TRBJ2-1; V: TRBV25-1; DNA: TGTGCCAGCAGCCTTCTAATTGGACTAGATGATACTAATGAGCAGTTCTTC; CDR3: CASSLLIGLDDTNEQFF
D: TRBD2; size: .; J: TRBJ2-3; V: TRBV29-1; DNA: TGCAGCGTTAATAGCGGGATGCGCACAGATACGCAGTATTTT; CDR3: CSVNSGMRTDTQYF
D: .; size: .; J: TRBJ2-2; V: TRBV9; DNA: TGTGCCAGCAGCGTAGCTACCCAATCAGGGGAGCTGTTTTTT; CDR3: CASSVATQSGELFF
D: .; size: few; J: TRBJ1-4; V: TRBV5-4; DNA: TGTGCCAGCAGCCAGGATATCGGCGTTAATGAAAAACTGTTTTTT; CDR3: CASSQDIGVNEKLFF
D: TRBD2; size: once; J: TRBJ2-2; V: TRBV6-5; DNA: TGTGCCAGCAGTTACTCGTGGGAGGGCACCGGGGAGCTGTTTTTT; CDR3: CASSYSWEGTGELFF
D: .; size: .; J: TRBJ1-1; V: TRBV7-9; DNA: TGTGCCAGCAGCTCCCCAGGGTGGAACACTGAAGCTTTCTTT; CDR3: CASSSPGWNTEAFF
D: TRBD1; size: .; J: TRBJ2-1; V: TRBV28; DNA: TGTGCCAGCACCAATTACAGGGGGTCCTACAATGAGCAGTTCTTC; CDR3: CASTNYRGSYNEQFF
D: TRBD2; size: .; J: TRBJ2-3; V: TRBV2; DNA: TGTGCCAGCAGTGAGTTGGCTAGCGGGAGTAGCACAGATACGCAGTATTTT; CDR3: CASSELASGSSTDTQYF
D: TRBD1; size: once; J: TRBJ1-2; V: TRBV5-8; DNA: TGTGCCAGCAGCGGGACAGGGGCGAAATATGGCTACACCTTC; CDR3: CASSGTGAKYGYTF
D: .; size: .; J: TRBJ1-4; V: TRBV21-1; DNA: TGTGCCAGCAGCAAAGACTCCTTTTCCAGGGGCACTAATGAAAAACTGTTTTTT; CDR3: CASSKDSFSRGTNEKLFF
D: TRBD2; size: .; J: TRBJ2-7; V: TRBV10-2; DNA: TGCGCCAGCAGTGAAGAAGGACTAGCGGGGTACGAGCAGTACTTC; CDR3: CASSEEGLAGYEQYF
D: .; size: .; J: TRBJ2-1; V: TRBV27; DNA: TGTGCCAGCAGTTTAATCAGCACCAATGAGCAGTTCTTC; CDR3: CASSLISTNEQFF
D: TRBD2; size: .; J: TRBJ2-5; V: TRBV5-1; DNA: TGCGCCAGCAGCCCTGGGGAGGGCCGAGAGACCCAGTACTTC; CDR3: CASSPGEGRETQYF
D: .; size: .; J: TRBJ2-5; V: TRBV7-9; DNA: TGTGCCAGCAGCTTAGGAGAGACGAAGGGACTCCAGTACTTC; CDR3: CASSLGETKGLQYF
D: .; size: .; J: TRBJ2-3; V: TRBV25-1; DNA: TGTGCCAGCAGTGACCTAGGGACATGGGGGACAACAGATACGCAGTATTTT; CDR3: CASSDLGTWGTTDTQYF
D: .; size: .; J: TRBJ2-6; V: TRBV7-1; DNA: TGTGCCAGCAGCCTTTCATTACGAGGACAAAGTCGGGCCAACGTCCTGACTTTC; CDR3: CASSLSLRGQSRANVLTF
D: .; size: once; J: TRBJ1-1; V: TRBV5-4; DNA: TGTGCCAGCAGCCCGGAGGGTCTGAACACTGAAGCTTTCTTT; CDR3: CASSPEGLNTEAFF
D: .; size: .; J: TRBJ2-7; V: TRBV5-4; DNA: TGTGCCAGCAGCTTGGAGGTGGGGGACGAGCAGTACTTC; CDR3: CASSLEVGDEQYF
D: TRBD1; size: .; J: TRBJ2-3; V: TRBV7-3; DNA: TGTGCCAGCAGCCCTGGGACAGGGGGTTTCACAGATACGCAGTATTTT; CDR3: CASSPGTGGFTDTQYF
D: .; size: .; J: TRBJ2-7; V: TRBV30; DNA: TGTGCCTGGAGTGACGGGAGCTATGCCTACGAGCAGTACTTC; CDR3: CAWSDGSYAYEQYF
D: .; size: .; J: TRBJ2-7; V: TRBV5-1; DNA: TGCGCCAGCAGCTTGGACGGCGGGACCTACGAGCAGTACTTC; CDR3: CASSLDGGTYEQYF
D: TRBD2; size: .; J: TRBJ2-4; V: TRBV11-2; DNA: TGTGCCAGCAGCATCGTAGCGGGAGGGGCCATTCAGTACTTC; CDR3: CASSIVAGGAIQYF
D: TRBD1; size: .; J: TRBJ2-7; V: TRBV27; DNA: TGTGCCAGCAGTTTAAGGACAGGGGGCTACGAGCAGTACTTC; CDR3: CASSLRTGGYEQYF
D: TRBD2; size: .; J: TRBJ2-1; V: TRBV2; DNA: TGTGCCAGCAGACCAAGCGGGAAAGCGTACGATGAGCAGTTCTTC; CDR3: CASRPSGKAYDEQFF
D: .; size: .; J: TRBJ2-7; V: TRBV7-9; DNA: TGTGCCAGCAGCCCTCCGGTGGGCGAGCAGTACTTC; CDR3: CASSPPVGEQYF
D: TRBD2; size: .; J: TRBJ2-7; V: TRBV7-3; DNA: TGTGCCAGCAGCTTCGCGGGAGGGAACTACGAGCAGTACTTC; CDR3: CASSFAGGNYEQYF
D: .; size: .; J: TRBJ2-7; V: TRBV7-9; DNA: TGTGCCAGCAGCTCGAGGGAGTCGGGAGTACGTTCCTACGAGCAGTACTTC; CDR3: CASSSRESGVRSYEQYF
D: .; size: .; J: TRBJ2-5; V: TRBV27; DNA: TGTGCCAGTGCCCTGACGAGCGGTCGGCAAGAGACCCAGTACTTC; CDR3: CASALTSGRQETQYF
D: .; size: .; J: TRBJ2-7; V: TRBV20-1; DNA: TGCAGCGCCCCCCTTGGCGAGCAGTACTTC; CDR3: CSAPLGEQYF
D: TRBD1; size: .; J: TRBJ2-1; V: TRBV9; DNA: TGTGCCAGCAGCGTAGAGACAGGGAGTTCCTACAATGAGCAGTTCTTC; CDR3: CASSVETGSSYNEQFF
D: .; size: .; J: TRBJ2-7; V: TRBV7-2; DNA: TGTGCCAGCAGCTCTCAAACCTACGAGCAGTACTTC; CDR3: CASSSQTYEQYF
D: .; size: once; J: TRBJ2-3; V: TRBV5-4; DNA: TGTGCCAGCAGCTTGGAACTCCAGCCCCTTAGCACAGATACGCAGTATTTT; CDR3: CASSLELQPLSTDTQYF
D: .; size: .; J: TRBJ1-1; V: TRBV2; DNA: TGTGCCAGCAGTTTCACCCGGGATCAGGGGAACACTGAAGCTTTCTTT; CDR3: CASSFTRDQGNTEAFF
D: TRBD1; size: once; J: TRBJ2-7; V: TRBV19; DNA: TGTGCCAGTAGTATAACAGGGGCTAGCTACGAGCAGTACTTC; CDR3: CASSITGASYEQYF